The 11 T cell receptor beta chains reported below all come from one sample, sequenced in a study of T cell responses to AZD1222 COVID-19 vaccine. Method: immunoSEQ multiplex PCR; TCRdb's copy keeps in-frame clones and lacks some. The table shows about 110,000 clones, with 88% occurring only once. Source: peripheral blood, taken on day 0 of AZD1222 vaccination. The origin of the receptors is an adult in good health.

V gene TRBV5-6 combines with J gene TRBJ2-1; D is possibly TRBD2 (5 bases). CDR3 length: 15 amino acids. Trimming left V 2 bases short and J 10 bases short, with 19 bases between. Germline lookup yields CDR1 SGHDT and CDR2 YYEEEE. The CDR3, as DNA: TGTGCCAGCAGCTTCTCTCTCTCCTCGGCGGGCGAGCAGTTCTTC. Translated: CASSFSLSSAGEQFF.

This clone was counted a single time. V is TRBV25-1 and J is TRBJ2-1; weak D call: TRBD2 (6 bases). This CDR3 is 14 amino acids long. The V end lost 7 bases, the J end lost 5 bases, and 15 bases lay between the germline ends. Germline V CDR1 and CDR2: MGHDK, SYGVNS. The CDR3 reads CASTRAGLNNEQFF. The CDR3 DNA sequence: TGTGCCAGCACCCGGGCGGGGCTAAACAATGAGCAGTTCTTC. Drawing the rest from reference TRBV25-1 and TRBJ2-1, the complete variable domain is EADIYQTPRYLVIGTGKKITLECSQTMGHDKMYWYQQDPGMELHLIHYSYGVNSTEKGDLSSESTVSRIRTEHFPLTLESARPSHTSQYLCASTRAGLNNEQFFGPGTRLTVL.

In its sample, this clone was seen a few times. This chain joins TRBV29-1 and TRBJ2-2; 7 bases are shared with TRBD1. The CDR3 sequence is 13 residues long. V dropped 6 bases and J dropped 7; count of bases not matched to a gene: 8. Germline lookup yields CDR1 SQVTM and CDR2 ANQGSEA. The CDR3: CSVQNRGHGELFF. Written as DNA, the CDR3 is TGCAGCGTCCAAAACAGGGGTCACGGGGAGCTGTTTTTT.

This clone appeared a few times. The chain carries TRBV5-1 and TRBJ1-5; D remains ambiguous. The CDR3 spans 14 residues. Trimming stripped 0 bases from V and 1 base from J, with 5 bases between. Germline CDR1 and CDR2: SGHRS and YFSETQ. The CDR3 DNA is TGCGCCAGCAGCTTGGGGCAGAGCAATCAGCCCCAGCATTTT. Its protein is CASSLGQSNQPQHF.

The count of this clone is one. Here the CDR3 reads CASSQISFGSLNTEAFF. The CDR3, as DNA: TGTGCCAGCAGCCAGATCAGTTTCGGGAGCCTGAACACTGAAGCTTTCTTT. The chain uses TRBV14 and TRBJ1-1; D gene ambiguous. V was cut by 3 bases and J by 0 bases, with 17 bases left in between. This CDR3 is built from 17 residues. Germline loops: CDR1 SGHDN, CDR2 FVKESK.

The sample holds a few counts of this clone. The CDR3 sequence is CASSIQGGSYNSPLHF. Written as DNA, the CDR3 is TGTGCCAGTAGTATACAGGGTGGCTCCTATAATTCACCCCTCCACTTT. J is TRBJ1-6 and V is TRBV19; D is perhaps TRBD1 (5 bases). Germline assignment: CDR1 LNHDA and CDR2 SQIVND (reference sequence). V was trimmed by 2 bases and J by 0 bases, leaving 8 bases between them. The CDR3 extends over 16 amino acids.

The rearrangement links TRBV9 to TRBJ2-5; 12 bases agree with TRBD1. This CDR3 has 16 residues. Germline-derived CDR1 and CDR2 are SGDLS and YYNGEE. V dropped 0 bases and J dropped 6; count of bases not matched to a gene: 6. The CDR3 loop is CASSVDGTGGSKTQYF. The CDR3 DNA reads TGTGCCAGCAGCGTAGACGGGACAGGGGGCTCGAAGACCCAGTACTTC.

V and J are TRBV15 and TRBJ1-5; D uncertain. The CDR3 spans 13 residues. Trimming took off 5 bases at V and 3 bases at J, with 8 bases between the two ends. Germline V gene sequence: CDR1 LNHNV, CDR2 YYDKDF (reference sequence). CDR3 residues: CATSPSSNQPQHF. In nucleotides, the CDR3 is TGTGCCACCAGCCCCAGTTCCAATCAGCCCCAGCATTTT.

This clone was picked up one time. The rearrangement uses TRBV25-1 and TRBJ1-2; no firm D call. This CDR3 has 13 residues. Germline V CDR1 and CDR2: MGHDK, SYGVNS. V lost 9 bases, J lost 8 bases, and 19 bases lay in between. CDR3 loop: CASCQAEPQGYTF. CDR3 DNA: TGTGCCAGTTGCCAGGCGGAGCCCCAGGGCTACACCTTC.

The J gene is TRBJ2-1, the V gene TRBV28; 11 bases match TRBD1. Germline CDR1 MDHEN, CDR2 SYDVKM. Losses at the gene ends were 2 bases for V and 1 base for J; bases not matched to a gene: 13. The CDR3 has 20 residues. As DNA, the CDR3 is TGTGCCAGCAGTTTACGAAAACCGGGACAGGGGGTGGGGTCCTACAATGAGCAGTTCTTC. Its protein product is CASSLRKPGQGVGSYNEQFF.

The chain combines TRBV3-1 (or the pseudogene TRBV3-2) with TRBJ2-1, with D tentatively TRBD1 or TRBD2 (6 bases each). V was pared by 0 bases and J by 10 bases, with 10 bases between. Germline V lookup: CDR1 LGHDT, CDR2 YNNKEL (reference sequence). This CDR3 is 13 amino acids long. In DNA, the CDR3 is TGTGCCAGCAGCCAAGAACAAGGGGGGGAGCAGTTCTTC. Translation: CASSQEQGGEQFF.